Listed below are T cell receptor beta chains from one sample, sequenced in a study of T cell repertoires in aging, cancer and after chemotherapy. Using its own MiXCR run on the multiplex PCR reads, TCRdb lists one record per CDR3 protein. This table holds around 9,200 distinct CDR3 sequences, roughly a third found once. The source material was blood. Receptors were obtained from a human donor in good health. The donor label of this sample is uncertain. The conserved cysteine and the conserved F or W are not part of the CDR3 here. The D gene is left open where the match is weak. Size is omitted from some rows. Given values are once, few, many or a class for expanded clones.

D gene	clone size	J gene	V gene	CDR3 protein
-	once	TRBJ2-1	TRBV5-6	ASSLVAGDEQF
-	few	TRBJ2-7	TRBV5-5	ASSPRIWDGSYEQY
-	-	TRBJ2-3	TRBV13	ASSNPSGVGTQY
-	-	TRBJ2-1	TRBV12-3/TRBV12-4	ASRTGLEQF
TRBD2	few	TRBJ2-3	TRBV4-3	ASRQNVAGDTQY
-	-	TRBJ2-5	TRBV5-5	ASSLGQVYQETQY
-	-	TRBJ1-1	TRBV29-1	SVAQGNTEAF
-	few	TRBJ2-1	TRBV12-3/TRBV12-4	ASSLQGSYIEQF
-	-	TRBJ2-4	TRBV19	ASSTVVAKNIQY
-	few	TRBJ1-5	TRBV19	ASNPAGQSNQPQH
TRBD2	few	TRBJ2-1	TRBV15	ATSQRRLALQF
TRBD1	few	TRBJ2-1	TRBV6-1	ASSYSTGTGRGSSYNEQF